Below are 25 T cell receptor beta chains sequenced from a single sample in a study of blood T cells in healthy people across ages. A sample-barcoded 5' primer and a J-beta primer mix were used in a second PCR of roughly 7 to 11 cycles. Using its own MiXCR run on the 5' RACE reads, TCRdb lists one record per CDR3 protein. The sample contains roughly 680,000 distinct CDR3 sequences, more than 20% of which appear only once. Sequences were obtained from blood. The source is a man between 65 and 79 years old in good health.

This chain uses TRBV10-3 with TRBJ1-1; TRBD1 matches at 8 bases. Germline loops: CDR1 ENHRY, CDR2 SYGVKD. V lost 0 bases to trimming and J lost 6 bases; unmatched junction nucleotides: 6. The CDR3 has 15 amino acids. The CDR3 here is CAISESEQGGAEAFF. CDR3 sequence (DNA): TGTGCCATCAGTGAGTCGGAACAGGGGGGCGCTGAAGCTTTCTTT.

V and J are TRBV5-1 and TRBJ1-2, with TRBD1 identical over 7 bases. Germline loops: CDR1 SGHRS, CDR2 YFSETQ. V shed 4 bases, J shed 4 bases, and the junction held 10 bases outside the gene matches. The CDR3 is made up of 15 amino acids. CDR3 protein: CASSIRDSQLYGYTF. As DNA, the CDR3 is TGCGCCAGCAGCATACGGGACAGCCAGCTCTATGGCTACACCTTC. Full variable domain (outside the CDR3, taken from reference TRBV5-1 and TRBJ1-2): KAGVTQTPRYLIKTRGQQVTLSCSPISGHRSVSWYQQTPGQGLQFLFEYFSETQRNKGNFPGRFSGRQFSNSRSEMNVSTLELGDSALYLCASSIRDSQLYGYTFGSGTRLTVV.

A remark on this clonotype: This may stem from a read error, because a much larger clone lies one nucleotide away. The CDR3 here is CASSPRGIWETRYF. Here the CDR3 DNA reads TGTGCCAGCAGTCCCCGCGGGATCTGGGAGACCCGGTACTTC. V is TRBV27 and J is TRBJ2-5; maybe TRBD2 (6 bases). The CDR3 is 14 amino acids. Germline V gene lookup returns CDR1 MNHEY and CDR2 SMNVEV (reference sequence).

This clonotype was observed a handful of times. The V and J genes are TRBV20-1 and TRBJ2-1, with 9 positions matching TRBD1. The better agreement between TRBJ2-4 and the DNA end casts doubt on the J call. The germline V gene encodes CDR1 DFQATT and CDR2 SNEGSKA (reference sequence). This CDR3 region has 12 residues. In DNA form, the CDR3 reads TGCAGTTCGAAAGGGGGACAGGGTAATCAGTACTTC. Translating it yields CSSKGGQGNQYF.

This clonotype was seen a handful of times. The junction shows a germline mismatch at one end, possibly a read error. This chain connects TRBV18 to TRBJ1-1; D is unresolved. This CDR3 comprises 13 residues. Germline CDR1 is KGHSH and CDR2 is LQKENI. Here the CDR3 reads CACSAGGNTEAFF. CDR3 sequence (DNA): TGTGCCTGCTCAGCAGGAGGGAACACTGAAGCTTTCTTT.

This clonotype occurred many times. The chain has TRBV18 and TRBJ2-1; D remains ambiguous. Trimming took off 3 bases at V and 7 bases at J, with 10 bases between the two ends. This CDR3 spans 13 amino acids. The germline gives CDR1 KGHSH, CDR2 LQKENI. The CDR3 spells CASSPGNLNEQFF. Written as DNA, the CDR3 is TGTGCCAGCTCACCCGGAAACCTAAATGAGCAGTTCTTC.

The gene calls are TRBV20-1 and TRBJ2-4; 13 positions match TRBD2. This CDR3 region has 18 residues. CDR1 DFQATT and CDR2 SNEGSKA come from the germline V gene (reference sequence). V dropped 1 base and J dropped 3; count of bases not matched to a gene: 9. The CDR3 spells CSARGTSGSQWGKNIQYF. For the CDR3, the DNA is TGCAGTGCTAGAGGGACTAGCGGGAGTCAATGGGGCAAAAACATTCAGTACTTC.

CDR3 residues: CASSLARNSGNTIYF. The CDR3 DNA sequence: TGTGCCAGCAGCTTGGCACGGAACTCTGGAAACACCATATATTTT. The chain combines TRBV5-5 with TRBJ1-3; no clear D. The CDR3 consists of 15 residues. The germline gives CDR1 SGHKS, CDR2 YYEKEE (reference sequence). The V end was cut by 0 bases, the J end by 0 bases, with 7 bases between.

The V gene is TRBV2, the J gene TRBJ2-5; TRBD2 agrees at 9 bases. Germline CDR1 and CDR2: SNHLY and FYNNEI. V lost 1 base to trimming and J lost 0 bases; unmatched junction nucleotides: 9. CDR3 length: 18 amino acids. DNA of the CDR3: TGTGCCAGCAGTGAAGTGGGGCTAGCGGGGCCTCACCAAGAGACCCAGTACTTC. It translates to CASSEVGLAGPHQETQYF. Full variable domain (rest looked up from reference TRBV2 and TRBJ2-5): EPEVTQTPSHQVTQMGQEVILRCVPISNHLYFYWYRQILGQKVEFLVSFYNNEISEKSEIFDDQFSVERPDGSNFTLKIRSTKLEDSAMYFCASSEVGLAGPHQETQYFGPGTRLLVL.

About this clonotype itself: One end of the junction does not line up with germline, which may come from a read error. The chain couples TRBV20-1 to TRBJ1-4; no clear D gene. The germline V gene encodes CDR1 DFQATT and CDR2 SNEGSKA (reference sequence). This CDR3 spans 15 amino acids. The CDR3 reads CSASPEGATNEKLVF. DNA of the CDR3: TGCAGTGCTAGCCCGGAGGGAGCAACTAATGAAAAACTGGTTTTT.

The chain joins TRBV2 to TRBJ2-1, with 7 positions matching TRBD2. With V trimmed by 10 bases and J by 6 bases, 12 bases remained unmatched. The germline V gene encodes CDR1 SNHLY and CDR2 FYNNEI. The CDR3 runs to 14 residues. The CDR3 sequence: CATKREDVFNEQFF. For the CDR3, the DNA is TGTGCCACCAAACGGGAGGATGTATTCAATGAGCAGTTCTTC.

A word on this clonotype: This CDR3 is missing its conserved last phenylalanine or tryptophan, likely due to a read error. The chain uses TRBV12-3 or TRBV12-4 and TRBJ1-1; 7 bases agree with TRBD1. The CDR3 runs to 12 residues. V was clipped by 5 bases and J by 10 bases; unmatched bases: 7. The CDR3 loop reads CASSDGTAGAFS. CDR3 nucleotides: TGTGCCAGCAGTGACGGGACAGCCGGAGCTTTCTCT.

This clonotype was seen only a few times. The rearrangement links TRBV5-1 to TRBJ2-2, with 11 bases aligning to TRBD2. V was pared by 3 bases and J by 1 base, with 5 bases of the junction left unmatched. CDR1 and CDR2 from the germline V gene are SGHRS and YFSETQ. This CDR3 is 17 amino acids long. Here the CDR3 DNA reads TGCGCCAGCAGCTCCTTGACTAGCGGGAAGAACACCGGGGAGCTGTTTTTT. Translation: CASSSLTSGKNTGELFF.

This clonotype was seen a handful of times. Mismatch with germline at one junction end may stem from a read error. J is TRBJ2-5 and V is TRBV5-1, with D tentatively TRBD2 (6 bases). Germline V gene lookup returns CDR1 SGHRS and CDR2 YFSETQ. This CDR3 region has 15 residues. The chain's CDR3 is CASNLGGSYQETQYF. The CDR3 coding sequence is TGCGCCAGCAACTTGGGGGGATCGTACCAAGAGACCCAGTACTTC. Using reference TRBV5-1 and TRBJ2-5 for the parts outside the CDR3, the full variable domain is KAGVTQTPRYLIKTRGQQVTLSCSPISGHRSVSWYQQTPGQGLQFLFEYFSETQRNKGNFPGRFSGRQFSNSRSEMNVSTLELGDSALYLCASNLGGSYQETQYFGPGTRLLVL.

This chain joins TRBV9 and TRBJ2-5, with a possible D match to TRBD1 (6 bases). This CDR3 is 14 amino acids long. The ends were cut back, 7 bases at V and 1 base at J, with 14 bases in the middle. Per the germline V gene, CDR1 is SGDLS and CDR2 is YYNGEE. For the CDR3, the DNA is TGTGCCAGCTGCACAGGGTTGGCCCAAGAGACCCAGTACTTC. Protein: CASCTGLAQETQYF. Together with reference TRBV9 and TRBJ2-5, the CDR3 gives the full variable domain: DSGVTQTPKHLITATGQRVTLRCSPRSGDLSVYWYQQSLDQGLQFLIQYYNGEERAKGNILERFSAQQFPDLHSELNLSSLELGDSALYFCASCTGLAQETQYFGPGTRLLVL.

The chain couples TRBV4-2 to TRBJ1-4; possibly TRBD1 for D (5 bases). V lost 3 bases to trimming and J lost 4 bases, with 9 bases between them. CDR1 is LGHNA, CDR2 YNFKEQ, per germline. The CDR3 extends over 14 amino acids. CDR3 bases: TGTGCCAGCAGCCAGGGGCAGGATAATGAAAAACTGTTTTTT. Translation: CASSQGQDNEKLFF.

This clonotype was seen only a few times. V usage is TRBV3-1 and J usage is TRBJ2-7; D remains unclear. V gave up 4 bases and J gave up 3 bases, with 10 bases separating them. The CDR3 consists of 13 residues. CDR1 and CDR2 (germline): LGHDT, YNNKEL (reference sequence). The CDR3 here is CASSPSDFYEQYF. CDR3 bases: TGTGCCAGCAGCCCAAGCGACTTCTACGAGCAGTACTTC.

This clonotype was detected a few times. At one end the junction does not follow the germline gene, possibly because of a read error. V usage is TRBV6-5 and J usage is TRBJ2-2; no firm D call. Germline assignment: CDR1 MNHEY and CDR2 SVGAGI. CDR3 length: 14 amino acids. CDR3 region: CASSYWLDSGELFF. Here the CDR3 DNA reads TGTGCTAGCAGTTACTGGCTAGATAGCGGGGAGCTGTTTTTT.

The V and J genes are TRBV12-3 or TRBV12-4 and TRBJ2-1; the D gene is possibly TRBD2 (5 bases). There are 15 residues in the CDR3. With 5 bases removed from V and 0 bases from J, the gap between germline ends came to 11 bases. CDR3 sequence reads: CASSASSSSYNEQFF. The CDR3 region has the DNA TGTGCCAGCAGTGCTAGCAGTAGCTCCTACAATGAGCAGTTCTTC.

Here the CDR3 reads CASSLLSQGSYNEQFF. The DNA of the CDR3 is TGTGCCAGCAGCCTCCTGTCCCAGGGGTCCTACAATGAGCAGTTCTTC. This chain links TRBV14 with TRBJ2-1; perhaps TRBD1 as D (6 bases). The CDR3 runs to 16 residues. Germline CDR1 is SGHDN and CDR2 is FVKESK. Trimming left V 4 bases short and J 1 base short, with 14 bases between.

The V call is TRBV24-1, the J call TRBJ2-2; D may be TRBD2 (6 bases). Germline CDR1 KGHDR, CDR2 SFDVKD. V was clipped by 4 bases and J by 4 bases, with 9 bases between them. This CDR3 has 14 residues. The DNA for the CDR3 is TGTGCCACCAGTGAGGGAGGAGGCACCGGGGAGCTGTTTTTT. It is translated as CATSEGGGTGELFF.

CDR3 nucleotide sequence: TGCAGTGCTAGAGATCTCCGGGAGATCACAGATACGCAGTATTTT. Its protein is CSARDLREITDTQYF. This chain uses TRBV20-1 with TRBJ2-3; tentatively, D is TRBD2 (6 bases). Germline V gene data show CDR1 as DFQATT and CDR2 as SNEGSKA (reference sequence). Trimming pared 0 bases from V and 2 bases from J, leaving 12 bases between. CDR3 size: 15 residues.

CDR3 in amino acids: CSARELDRGISEAFF. The CDR3 bases are TGCAGTGCTAGGGAACTTGACAGGGGTATATCTGAAGCTTTCTTT. This chain links TRBV20-1 with TRBJ1-1; 8 bases fit TRBD1. This CDR3 comprises 15 residues. The germline CDR1 and CDR2 sequences are DFQATT and SNEGSKA (reference sequence). V lost 3 bases to trimming and J lost 6 bases; unmatched junction nucleotides: 12.

The chain has TRBV13 and TRBJ2-5; TRBD2 matches at 11 bases. The J call may not be correct, given that the DNA end is closer to TRBJ2-1. CDR3 length: 16 residues. Germline assignment: CDR1 PRHDT and CDR2 FYEKMQ (reference sequence). The CDR3 DNA is TGTGCCAGCAGCCCGCGACTACTAGCGGGGGTCAATGAGCAGTTCTTC. This gives the protein CASSPRLLAGVNEQFF.

J is TRBJ2-7 and V is TRBV14; perhaps TRBD2 as D (6 bases). The CDR3 contains 16 residues. Trimming removed 2 bases from V and 0 bases from J, with 14 bases in between. Germline V CDR1 and CDR2: SGHDN, FVKESK. The CDR3, as DNA: TGTGCCAGCAGCCAATATACGGGAGCTTCCTCCTACGAGCAGTACTTC. Translated, it gives CASSQYTGASSYEQYF.